One TCR beta chain is described in this entry. Its cognate antigen is unknown. Germline V gene sequence: CDR1 LGHNT, CDR2 FRNRAP. The CDR3 has 20 residues. V lost 1 base, J lost 0 bases, and 23 bases lay in between. The data derive from a study of CD4 T cells in relation to SARS-CoV-2 and coronaviruses. The study's findings and limits: The cross-reactivity analysis covered only spike protein, not other viral proteins.

CD4+ T cells from unexposed donors were obtained before the COVID-19 pandemic (2011-2018). The cells were cultured for 10 days before CD4+ T cells were isolated. Fresh IL-2 medium replaced half the medium on days 3 and 7. The protocol was immunoSEQ multiplex PCR, while the TCRdb copy is restricted to in-frame clones and leaves out a portion. The data contain 20,000 to 25,000 clones, about 80% of them singletons. The chain combines TRBV12-5 with TRBJ2-3; D is perhaps TRBD1 or TRBD2 (5 bases each). Material: CD4+ T cells from PBMCs, cultured in vitro. This clonotype originated in a human donor in good health. Written as DNA, the CDR3 is TGTGCTAGTGGTTTGGGCAGAACCCGGACGGGACGGACTAGCACAGATACGCAGTATTTT. Residues: CASGLGRTRTGRTSTDTQYF.